This is a list of T cell receptor beta chains from one sample in a study of blood T cell repertoires in COVID-19. TCRdb's copy holds only in-frame clones and misses some; the assay was immunoSEQ multiplex PCR. Of 150,000 or so clones listed, over 75% are singletons. The sample was peripheral blood. The source of these receptors is a man between 65 and 79 years old who had recovered from COVID-19. CDR3s include the opening cysteine and the closing phenylalanine or tryptophan. Clone size appears in some rows only: once, few, many, or a class for an expanded clone.

>TRBV2|-
CASSETSGMAGELFF
>TRBV6-5|-
CASTLGEGPYEQYF
>TRBV19|-
CASSIAASSAPDTQYF
>TRBV18|-
CASSPRGTGYIHEQFF
>TRBV19|-
CASSTYLGYTF
>TRBV5-1|-
CASSQGTGANVLTF
>TRBV4-1|-
CASSQIDIDNQPQHF
>TRBV7-9|-
CASSTRRGNTIYF
>TRBV28|-
CASSQPVPQNNEQFF
>TRBV6-6|-
CASSYSFSAGKETQYF
>TRBV12-1|few
CASSFPWGRSPLHF
>TRBV10-3|-
CAISVQGATEAFF
>TRBV5-1|-
CASGEGGTDTQYF
>TRBV30|-
CAWSGGGTRGADTQYF
>TRBV7-2|-
CASSFEGGVETQYF
>TRBV29-1|-
CSVAGVNSNQPQHF
>TRBV5-4|-
CASSGRLAANTDTQYF
>TRBV7-2|-
CASSPPGTPYNEQFF
>TRBV5-1|-
CASSLRRIGTDTQYF
>TRBV6-1|-
CASSEVRTTEAFF
>TRBV6-2/TRBV6-3|-
CASSSPRSRGETQYF
>TRBV5-1|once
CASSVVVAIWGEISYEQYF
>TRBV10-2|-
CASRDREGILNEQFF
>TRBV5-1|-
CASSSPGLGGNEQFF
>TRBV10-3|few
CAISESIAGTTYEQYF
>TRBV7-9|-
CASSPSLRGGEKLFF
>TRBV30|-
CAWSLGLGVGNIQYF
>TRBV7-9|-
CASSSTDTGDSPLHF
>TRBV9|-
CASSVEGAGGPSEQYF
>TRBV6-5|-
CASRTGQGNYGYTF
>TRBV7-2|-
CASSLRHQGDGYTF
>TRBV5-5|-
CASSFPYRGASYEQYF
>TRBV14|-
CASSQSGRLGEQYF
>TRBV6-2/TRBV6-3|-
CASSSYGQGARQPQHF
>TRBV5-5|-
CASSGTTGKGTEAFF
>TRBV28|-
CASSFGQGVEQYF
>TRBV30|once
CAWSQLSATYYNEQFF
>TRBV19|-
CASSRDSPNTGELFF
>TRBV11-3|few
CASSLGTGTEAFF
>TRBV5-4|-
CASSLTGAYEQYF
>TRBV15|-
CATSRFHRGNTGELFF
>TRBV9|-
CASSVDGQGINEQYF
>TRBV19|-
CASSKGQGAGETQYF
>TRBV6-1|-
CASSEVRGGRGQPQHF
>TRBV5-1|-
CASSLGLEIQETQYF
>TRBV6-1|-
CASSENPVPGELFF